This T cell receptor beta chain emerged from a study of cytomegalovirus exposure and HLA in healthy donors. On the study more broadly: Approximately 190 million T cells yielded approximately 100 million unique TCR beta sequences, as an earlier analysis found.

Amplification used 60 Vbeta primers and 13 Jbeta primers. Only in-frame clones appear in the TCRdb table, and some are missing; sequencing was by immunoSEQ multiplex PCR. The sample table sets out more than 70,000 clones. Overall study findings and caveats: Being productive about 87% or about 30% of the time was typical of most TCR beta V segments in an earlier analysis. There were several of the most significant clusters that appeared linked to common viral pathogens in a later analysis. TCR beta V- and J-gene trimming, according to a later analysis, was linked to a missense DCLRE1C variant.

In regard to this clone: Its antigen is currently unknown.

The V gene end was trimmed by 4 bases and the J gene end by 8 bases; junction bases not matched to a gene: 6. The CDR3 totals 14 residues. Germline V lookup: CDR1 SGHRS, CDR2 YFSETQ. This receptor was taken from a woman aged 60-75 years in good health and CMV-seronegative. Specimen: PBMCs. The chain recombines TRBV5-1 with TRBJ1-4; TRBD1 agrees at 9 bases. CDR3 in DNA: TGCGCCAGCAGCACGGGACAGGGAGACGAAAAACTGTTTTTT. It is translated as CASSTGQGDEKLFF.